These 21 T cell receptor beta chains were all obtained from the same sample, sequenced in a study of T cells in women clearing cervical HPV infection. Profiled with immunoSEQ multiplex PCR; TCRdb holds only in-frame clones, not every one. This sample's table reports tens of thousands of clones. The specimen sequenced was blood buffy coat. The origin of the receptors is a woman aged 18 to 75 with a cervical HPV16 infection that either progressed to CIN3+ or cleared (not recorded which).

Details on this clone: The read is 3 residues too short to cover the CDR3 end, so that end is filled in from the germline J gene. The rearrangement joins TRBV20-1 to TRBJ2-1; D unresolved. The CDR3 sequence is 12 residues long. The germline CDR1 and CDR2 sequences are DFQATT and SNEGSKA (reference sequence). Trimming left V 0 bases short and J 5 bases short, with 5 bases between. This CDR3 is CSARDVNNEQFF. CDR3 DNA, as far as it was read: TGCAGTGCTAGAGATGTCAACAATGAG.

About this clone: The read gets to within 3 residues of the CDR3 end, and the germline J gene fills in the rest. The chain joins TRBV20-1 to TRBJ2-1, with 10 positions matching TRBD2. After removal of 1 base from V and 5 bases from J, the junction contained 8 bases not matched to a gene. Looked up from germline, CDR1 is DFQATT and CDR2 is SNEGSKA (reference sequence). The CDR3 spans 16 residues. The CDR3 loop is CSARVGSGRQNNEQFF. The covered CDR3 bases are TGCAGTGCTAGAGTTGGTAGCGGGAGGCAAAACAATGAG.

Of note for this clone: The read finishes 3 residues shy of the CDR3 end, and the germline J gene is used to complete it. The chain joins TRBV20-1 to TRBJ2-1; D unclear. The germline V gene has CDR1 DFQATT and CDR2 SNEGSKA (reference sequence). Trimming left V 0 bases short and J 9 bases short, with 15 bases between. The CDR3 covers 14 residues. The CDR3 sequence is CSARDWAGVSEQFF. CDR3 DNA (partial): TGCAGTGCTAGAGATTGGGCCGGAGTTAGTGAG.

Turning to this clone: The read ends 3 residues before the CDR3 terminus; that terminus is restored from the germline J gene. This chain uses TRBV20-1 with TRBJ1-5, with D maybe TRBD1 (5 bases). The germline CDR1 and CDR2 sequences are DFQATT and SNEGSKA (reference sequence). The CDR3 spans 15 residues. Trimming took off 6 bases at V and 1 base at J, with 16 bases between the two ends. Partial CDR3 DNA: TGCAGTGCGGTCCGCGGACAATGGAGCAATCAGCCC. This codes for CSAVRGQWSNQP. Given in full, the CDR3 is CSAVRGQWSNQPQHF.

For this clone: Read coverage stops 3 residues before the CDR3 terminus; the germline J gene supplies the remainder. The rearrangement links TRBV19 to TRBJ2-1, with 8 positions matching TRBD1. The CDR3 runs 17 residues. With V trimmed by 2 bases and J by 2 bases, 8 bases remained unmatched. The V gene's germline CDR1 is LNHDA and CDR2 SQIVND (reference sequence). The covered CDR3 bases are TGTGCCAGTAGTATATATTCCCCAGGGGGCGCCTACAATGAG. Translating gives CASSIYSPGGAYNE. The whole CDR3 sequence is CASSIYSPGGAYNEQFF.

Comment on this clone: The observed sequence ends 3 residues before the CDR3 terminus, with the missing tail filled in from the germline J gene. This chain uses TRBV18 with TRBJ2-3; D is undetermined. The CDR3 is 12 residues long. The V end lost 4 bases, the J end lost 2 bases, and 4 bases lay between the germline ends. CDR1 and CDR2 from the germline V gene are KGHSH and LQKENI. Incomplete CDR3 DNA: TGTGCCAGCTCACTAAACACAGATACG. Protein sequence: CASSLNTDT. The CDR3 in its entirety is CASSLNTDTQYF.

About this clone: The observed sequence ends 3 residues before the CDR3 terminus, with the missing tail filled in from the germline J gene. The rearrangement joins TRBV18 to TRBJ1-2, with a tentative D call TRBD1 (6 bases). This CDR3 is 14 amino acids long. The V gene's germline CDR1 is KGHSH and CDR2 LQKENI. CDR3 DNA (partial): TGTGCCAGCTCACTACAGACAGGTTTCTACGAC. Protein: CASSLQTGFYD. The full CDR3 protein reads CASSLQTGFYDYTF.

On this clone: The read finishes 3 residues shy of the CDR3 end, and the germline J gene is used to complete it. The chain couples TRBV14 to TRBJ2-2, with D maybe TRBD2 (7 bases). CDR3 length: 17 residues. Germline V gene sequence: CDR1 SGHDN, CDR2 FVKESK. Between the trimmed V and J ends, which lost 5 bases and 3 bases, there was a span of 19 bases. Incomplete CDR3 DNA: TGTGCCAGCAGCTATACCCGGGGGGCCTTCCACACCGGGGAG. Amino acids: CASSYTRGAFHTGE. The entire CDR3 is CASSYTRGAFHTGELFF.

The DNA read from the CDR3 is TGTGCCAGCAGCTTAGGCGGGACAGGGAGGAATGGC. Translating it yields CASSLGGTGRNG. The CDR3 in its entirety is CASSLGGTGRNGYTF. The chain joins TRBV13 to TRBJ1-2, with TRBD1 matching 9 bases. The read halts 3 residues ahead of the CDR3 end, with the missing end drawn from the germline J gene. The junction had 5 bases not matched to a gene; V was cut back by 0 bases and J by 6 bases. Germline values: CDR1 PRHDT, CDR2 FYEKMQ (reference sequence). The CDR3 runs to 15 residues.

Comments on this clone: The read is 3 residues too short to cover the CDR3 end, so that end is filled in from the germline J gene. The V call is TRBV19, the J call TRBJ1-2, with TRBD1 matching 7 bases. This CDR3 has 15 amino acids. In germline, CDR1 is LNHDA, CDR2 SQIVND (reference sequence). The junction had 10 bases not matched to a gene; V was cut back by 5 bases and J by 4 bases. CDR3 sequence: CASSPEGTAGYGYTF. The part of the CDR3 DNA that was read is TGTGCCAGTAGTCCAGAGGGGACAGCCGGCTATGGC.

On this clone: Read data end 3 residues before the CDR3 end; the end is taken from the germline J gene. The chain has TRBV2 and TRBJ1-1; D gene ambiguous. The CDR3 has 13 amino acids. The ends were cut back, 3 bases at V and 6 bases at J, with 11 bases in the middle. Germline values: CDR1 SNHLY, CDR2 FYNNEI. The CDR3: CASSDRGWAEAFF. CDR3 DNA, as far as it was read: TGTGCCAGCAGTGACCGCGGATGGGCTGAA.

A word on this clone: From the germline J gene comes the end of the CDR3, since the read stops 3 residues before it. The V gene is TRBV5-1, the J gene TRBJ1-4, with D maybe TRBD1 (6 bases). Germline values: CDR1 SGHRS, CDR2 YFSETQ. V was clipped by 0 bases and J by 0 bases, with 15 bases between them. This CDR3 has 18 residues. The CDR3 spells CASSLEGGGGATNEKLFF. CDR3 bases read: TGCGCCAGCAGCTTGGAAGGTGGAGGGGGTGCAACTAATGAAAAA.

Worth noting for this clone: The CDR3 end falls 3 residues outside the read, so it is completed with the germline J gene. This chain joins TRBV5-1 and TRBJ2-6, with 8 bases that match TRBD1. Per the germline V gene, CDR1 is SGHRS and CDR2 is YFSETQ. This CDR3 has 15 residues. V shed 3 bases and J 12 bases; nucleotides not matched to a gene: 11. The DNA read from the CDR3 is TGCGCCAGCAGCTCCCATGACAGGGGTCCAAGCGTC. It codes for CASSSHDRGPSV. The complete CDR3 protein is CASSSHDRGPSVLTF.

In regard to this clone: The read comes to an end 3 residues before the CDR3 does, leaving the germline J gene to fill in the end. The chain has TRBV30 and TRBJ2-7; maybe TRBD1 (5 bases). The CDR3 is made up of 13 amino acids. The germline CDR1 and CDR2 sequences are GTSNPN and SVGIG (reference sequence). Trimming stripped 3 bases from V and 6 bases from J, with 15 bases between. CDR3 DNA, as far as it was read: TGTGCCTGGAGGTGGACAAGGATGTCCGAG. Translating it yields CAWRWTRMSE. From start to end, the CDR3 is CAWRWTRMSEQYF.

Of note for this clone: With the read ending 3 residues before the CDR3 end, the germline J gene is used to fill in that end. The chain has TRBV2 and TRBJ1-2; D remains ambiguous. The germline V gene encodes CDR1 SNHLY and CDR2 FYNNEI. CDR3 length: 17 amino acids. The chain's CDR3 is CASSEWAGSTAPSGYTF. The CDR3 bases that were read are TGTGCCAGCAGTGAATGGGCAGGTTCGACCGCTCCTTCCGGC.

In regard to this clone: The read terminates 3 residues before the CDR3 end, so the remaining end is supplied by the germline J gene. The chain combines TRBV2 with TRBJ2-1; 12 bases agree with TRBD2. Per germline, CDR1 SNHLY and CDR2 FYNNEI. Trimming took 6 bases from V and 6 from J; bases not matched to a gene: 6. There are 15 residues in the CDR3. CDR3 in amino acids: CASSLAGGPGNEQFF. The DNA read from the CDR3 is TGTGCCAGCAGCCTAGCGGGAGGGCCAGGCAATGAG.

Comments on this clone: The CDR3 end is not reached by the read, which stops 3 residues before it; the germline J gene fills it in. This chain links TRBV12-5 with TRBJ1-1; 7 bases agree with TRBD1. Germline assignment: CDR1 LGHNT and CDR2 FRNRAP. The CDR3 is 12 residues long. J lost 3 bases, V lost 6 bases, and 1 base had no gene match. The sequenced CDR3 bases are TGTGCTAGTGGCAGGGGGGACACTGAA. This encodes CASGRGDTE. The complete CDR3 protein is CASGRGDTEAFF.

About this clone: The DNA ends 3 residues before the CDR3 does, and the rest of the CDR3 is filled in from the germline J gene. The V and J genes are TRBV20-1 and TRBJ1-1; TRBD1 matches at 8 bases. Germline-derived CDR1 and CDR2 are DFQATT and SNEGSKA (reference sequence). With 3 bases clipped from V and 5 bases from J, the junction kept 8 bases outside the gene matches. This CDR3 has 14 residues. The DNA read from the CDR3 is TGCAGTGCTAGTCCAGGGGGCGCGCGGACTGAA. It translates to CSASPGGARTE. From start to end, the CDR3 is CSASPGGARTEAFF.

On this clone itself: One end of the junction is discordant with germline, which a read error may explain. The read ends 3 residues before the CDR3 terminus; that terminus is restored from the germline J gene. V and J are TRBV4-2 and TRBJ2-1; TRBD2 matches at 8 bases. CDR3 length: 16 amino acids. Germline CDR1 reads LGHNA; CDR2 reads YNFKEQ. The part of the CDR3 DNA that was read is TGCGCCAGCAGCCAAGATGGCGGGGGGTCCTACAATGAG. Its translation: CASSQDGGGSYNE. The full CDR3 protein reads CASSQDGGGSYNEQFF.

On this clone: Coverage ceases 3 residues before the CDR3 finishes, and the germline J gene fills in the end. V and J are TRBV19 and TRBJ2-5; D might be TRBD1 (6 bases). The V gene's germline CDR1 is LNHDA and CDR2 SQIVND (reference sequence). The V end was cut by 6 bases, the J end by 1 base, with 12 bases between. CDR3 size: 14 residues. CDR3 protein: CASRPGTFQETQYF. The sequenced part of the CDR3 DNA is TGTGCCAGTAGGCCAGGGACATTCCAAGAGACC. The full variable domain, rest sourced from reference TRBV19 and TRBJ2-5, is DGGITQSPKYLFRKEGQNVTLSCEQNLNHDAMYWYRQDPGQGLRLIYYSQIVNDFQKGDIAEGYSVSREKKESFPLTVTSAQKNPTAFYLCASRPGTFQETQYFGPGTRLLVL.

On this clone itself: The read ends 3 residues before the CDR3 terminus; that terminus is restored from the germline J gene. The rearrangement links TRBV19 to TRBJ1-5; D is uncertain. Trimming left V 1 base short and J 6 bases short, with 10 bases between. The CDR3 covers 14 residues. Germline V lookup: CDR1 LNHDA, CDR2 SQIVND (reference sequence). The CDR3 here is CASSIGRARQPQHF. The DNA read from the CDR3 is TGTGCCAGTAGTATAGGTCGAGCCCGTCAGCCC.